This TCR beta chain was documented in a study of T-cell reconstitution after alpha-beta-depleted transplantation in children. Library preparation (for TCRbeta) was performed with unique molecular identifiers. TCRdb called the PCR reads again in MiXCR, with one record for every CDR3 protein. The sample contains about 580,000 distinct CDR3 sequences, under 25% of which appear only once. In its sample, this clonotype was seen many times. This CDR3 comprises 15 residues. V lost 5 bases to trimming and J lost 0 bases, with 11 bases between them. Germline V gene sequence: CDR1 SGHTA, CDR2 FQGNSA. Sequenced here: PBMCs, mostly from graft donor cells, sampled 360 days after TCRalphabeta/CD19-depleted stem cell transplant. The receptor was derived from a boy in the first two years of life who had a stem cell transplant for acute myeloid leukemia, so the T cells may come from the graft donor. The chain couples TRBV7-2 to TRBJ2-1; D remains unclear. The CDR3: CASSQSGVSYNEQFF. CDR3 nucleotide sequence: TGTGCCAGCAGCCAGAGTGGTGTCTCCTACAATGAGCAGTTCTTC.